The entry that follows covers one TCR beta chain sequence. With V trimmed by 2 bases and J by 2 bases, 11 bases remained unmatched. This CDR3 has 17 residues. Germline-derived CDR1 and CDR2 are MNHEY and SVGEGT. The data were obtained in a study of blood T cell repertoires in COVID-19. Some clones are missing from TCRdb's copy, which holds only in-frame ones; the method was immunoSEQ multiplex PCR. Of 400,000 to 450,000 clones listed, approximately 91% were seen once; the top ten hold roughly 1.6%. The origin of this receptor is a woman in her thirties or forties with COVID-19, enrolled during active disease. Sequencing input: peripheral blood. The chain employs TRBV6-2 or TRBV6-3 and TRBJ1-2; 7 bases are a match to TRBD1. DNA for the CDR3: TGTGCCAGCAGTTACACAGAAATTTTGGGACAGAACTATGGCTACACCTTC. This gives the protein CASSYTEILGQNYGYTF.